These 28 T cell receptor beta chains originate from one sample sequenced in a study of control samples from healthy donors and cancer patients. Method: immunoSEQ multiplex PCR; TCRdb's copy keeps in-frame clones and lacks some. This sample carries 130,000 or so clones, approximately 92% of them seen once, and the ten largest clones take roughly 1.9%. The source material was blood. These receptors originate from a woman in her 50s in good health.

This chain joins TRBV9 and TRBJ1-2; a possible D gene is TRBD1 (5 bases). CDR1 and CDR2 from the germline V gene are SGDLS and YYNGEE. Trimming shortened V by 1 base and J by 4 bases, and 8 bases separated the two germline ends. The length of the CDR3 is 13 residues. In nucleotides, the CDR3 is TGTGCCAGCAGCGTAACGGGGACCTATGGCTACACCTTC. Its translation is CASSVTGTYGYTF.

This rearrangement joins TRBV10-3 to TRBJ2-5; D possibly uses TRBD1 or TRBD2 (5 bases each). CDR1 ENHRY and CDR2 SYGVKD come from the germline V gene. This CDR3 has 15 amino acids. V lost 10 bases and J lost 5, with 23 bases in between. CDR3 sequence (DNA): TGTGCCACCTCAAGCCGGGACCCAGGCATGGAGACCCAGTACTTC. Amino acid sequence: CATSSRDPGMETQYF.

The chain carries TRBV28 and TRBJ2-4; D possibly uses TRBD1 or TRBD2 (5 bases each). Trimming took off 4 bases at V and 5 bases at J, with 15 bases between the two ends. The CDR3 totals 15 residues. In germline, CDR1 is MDHEN, CDR2 SYDVKM. In DNA, the CDR3 is TGTGCCAGCAGTTCCCAAGGGACGGCCGAAAACATTCAGTACTTC. Protein sequence: CASSSQGTAENIQYF.

This sequence joins TRBV2 and TRBJ1-5; D is unresolved. Germline loops: CDR1 SNHLY, CDR2 FYNNEI. There are 12 residues in the CDR3. Trimming stripped 8 bases from V and 0 bases from J, with 5 bases between. The CDR3 DNA reads TGTGCCAGCGGCAATAGCAATCAGCCCCAGCATTTT. This encodes CASGNSNQPQHF.

As for this clone: Sequence at one end of the junction differs from germline and may be a read error. The sample holds other DNA sequences that translate to the same CDR3. CDR3: CASSLKTGTIGYEQYF. The CDR3 DNA sequence: TGTGCTAGCAGTCTAAAAACCGGGACTATTGGCTACGAGCAGTACTTC. V and J are TRBV28 and TRBJ2-7; 7 nucleotides line up with TRBD2. Germline V gives CDR1 MDHEN, CDR2 SYDVKM. This CDR3 is 16 amino acids long.

The CDR3: CASSYGGEAFF. The CDR3 region has the DNA TGTGCCAGCAGTTACGGGGGCGAAGCTTTCTTT. The chain has TRBV6-6 and TRBJ1-1; D is possibly TRBD1 (6 bases). V was shortened by 2 bases and J by 8 bases, with 6 bases between the two germline ends. Germline V lookup: CDR1 MNHNY, CDR2 SVGAGI (reference sequence). The CDR3 runs 11 residues.

The rearrangement joins TRBV9 to TRBJ1-1; 9 bases match TRBD1. Trimming cost V 4 bases and J 0 bases; bases outside gene matches: 7. CDR3 size: 16 residues. CDR1 is SGDLS and CDR2 is YYNGEE in the germline V gene. Here the CDR3 DNA reads TGTGCCAGCAGCCCATGGACAGGGGCGCTGAACACTGAAGCTTTCTTT. Amino acid sequence: CASSPWTGALNTEAFF.

V and J are TRBV7-9 and TRBJ2-3, with 9 bases lining up with TRBD1. The ends lost 5 bases at V and 8 bases at J; junction bases unmatched: 8. The CDR3 covers 14 residues. The germline CDR1 and CDR2 sequences are SEHNR and FQNEAQ (reference sequence). In DNA, the CDR3 is TGTGCCAGCAGCACCCGGGACAGGGTAGGTACGCAGTATTTT. This encodes CASSTRDRVGTQYF.

The chain is built from TRBV19 and TRBJ2-7, with D possibly TRBD1 on 5 matching bases. V shed 2 bases and J shed 3 bases, with 14 bases lying between them. The germline CDR1 and CDR2 sequences are LNHDA and SQIVND (reference sequence). The CDR3 runs 15 residues. The CDR3 region is CASSISSRGVYEQYF. CDR3 DNA: TGTGCCAGTAGTATATCTTCTAGGGGCGTCTACGAGCAGTACTTC.

The chain combines TRBV7-9 with TRBJ1-2, with D unclear. The CDR3 consists of 14 residues. The V gene's germline CDR1 is SEHNR and CDR2 FQNEAQ (reference sequence). Trimming cost V 0 bases and J 7 bases, with 12 bases left between them. The CDR3 DNA reads as TGTGCCAGCAGCTTAGCCGGGGAAAGAAGTGGCTACACCTTC. It encodes CASSLAGERSGYTF.

The chain employs TRBV19 and TRBJ1-2; 10 positions agree with TRBD1. V gave up 5 bases and J gave up 12 bases; unmatched junction bases: 12. The CDR3 extends over 14 amino acids. The germline V gene has CDR1 LNHDA and CDR2 SQIVND (reference sequence). CDR3 sequence: CASSAPGQGIGDTF. Here the CDR3 DNA reads TGTGCCAGTAGTGCGCCGGGACAGGGGATCGGAGACACCTTC.

The V call is TRBV18, the J call TRBJ2-7, with D possibly TRBD1 on 5 matching bases. The CDR3 contains 16 residues. V lost 1 base and J 0 bases, leaving 13 bases between the germline ends. CDR1 KGHSH and CDR2 LQKENI come from the germline V gene. CDR3 protein: CASSPLPGASSYEQYF. The CDR3 region has the DNA TGTGCCAGCTCACCACTTCCTGGGGCGAGCTCCTACGAGCAGTACTTC.

This chain connects TRBV4-1 to TRBJ2-3; no clear D. CDR1 is MGHRA, CDR2 YSYEKL, per germline. The CDR3 is made up of 14 amino acids. V lost 0 bases to trimming and J lost 4 bases, with 8 bases between them. Here the CDR3 reads CASSQERWSDTQYF. Here the CDR3 DNA reads TGCGCCAGCAGCCAAGAGCGTTGGTCAGATACGCAGTATTTT.

The gene calls are TRBV28 and TRBJ2-1, with TRBD2 matching over 8 bases. V dropped 5 bases and J dropped 4; count of bases not matched to a gene: 4. Germline values: CDR1 MDHEN, CDR2 SYDVKM. There are 14 residues in the CDR3. The CDR3 coding sequence is TGTGCCAGCAGTCCCACGGGAGGGTACAATGAGCAGTTCTTC. The encoded protein is CASSPTGGYNEQFF.

This clone was detected only once. The rearrangement uses TRBV5-1 and TRBJ1-1; tentatively, D is TRBD1 (5 bases). V gave up 0 bases and J gave up 4 bases, with 16 bases separating them. The CDR3 sequence is 16 residues long. The germline CDR1 and CDR2 sequences are SGHRS and YFSETQ. The CDR3 DNA reads as TGCGCCAGCAGCTTGGCCGACGGCCTGGGGACCACTGAAGCTTTCTTT. Encoded protein: CASSLADGLGTTEAFF. The variable domain in full, completed from reference TRBV5-1 and TRBJ1-1, reads KAGVTQTPRYLIKTRGQQVTLSCSPISGHRSVSWYQQTPGQGLQFLFEYFSETQRNKGNFPGRFSGRQFSNSRSEMNVSTLELGDSALYLCASSLADGLGTTEAFFGQGTRLTVV.

J is TRBJ1-1 and V is TRBV6-4, with no clear D. The germline gives CDR1 MRHNA, CDR2 SNTAGT. The length of the CDR3 is 14 residues. The V gene lost 6 bases and the J gene lost 8 bases, with 19 bases spanning the gap. CDR3 in amino acids: CASRSPGRGGEAFF. Written as DNA, the CDR3 is TGTGCCAGCAGATCGCCCGGGCGCGGTGGGGAAGCTTTCTTT.

The chain couples TRBV27 to TRBJ1-6; the D is unclear. The V and J ends lost 9 bases and 10 bases respectively, with 10 bases between them. Germline V gene lookup returns CDR1 MNHEY and CDR2 SMNVEV (reference sequence). This CDR3 comprises 11 residues. CDR3 nucleotides: TGTGCCAGAATCTCCTCGTCACCCCTCCACTTT. This encodes CARISSSPLHF.

CDR3 DNA sequence: TGTGCCACCCAGGGTATGGGCACTGAAGCTTTCTTT. Protein product: CATQGMGTEAFF. The chain combines TRBV19 with TRBJ1-1, with a possible D match to TRBD1 (5 bases). Germline V CDR1 and CDR2: LNHDA, SQIVND (reference sequence). The CDR3 is 12 amino acids. Trimming stripped 10 bases from V and 4 bases from J, with 13 bases between.

The CDR3 DNA sequence: TGCGCCAGCAGCCAAGATGGCCCAGGGGGGACCCAGTACTTC. This encodes CASSQDGPGGTQYF. J is TRBJ2-5 and V is TRBV4-1; TRBD1 agrees at 7 bases. V lost 0 bases to trimming and J lost 7 bases; unmatched junction nucleotides: 5. The V gene's germline CDR1 is MGHRA and CDR2 YSYEKL. CDR3 length: 14 amino acids.

Worth noting for this clone: Its ends do not fully match the called genes, so a read error is possible. V is TRBV6-6 and J is TRBJ1-2, with D possibly TRBD1 on 5 matching bases. The germline V gene encodes CDR1 MNHNY and CDR2 SVGAGI (reference sequence). The length of the CDR3 is 11 residues. In nucleotides, the CDR3 is TGTGCCAGCAGTCCCACAGGCCTGCGGTCCTTC. Its translation is CASSPTGLRSF.

Concerning this clone: At one boundary the junction diverges from the germline segment, which might be a read error. V usage is TRBV7-7 and J usage is TRBJ2-3, with 10 bases matching TRBD1. The CDR3 is 14 residues long. Germline V CDR1 and CDR2: SSHAT, FNYEAQ (reference sequence). CDR3 nucleotide sequence: TGTGCTAGCAGCTCGGGACAGGGGAAAAATACGCAGTATTTT. This gives the protein CASSSGQGKNTQYF.

This clone has just one count. The J gene is TRBJ1-1, the V gene TRBV5-1; D gene unclear. Trimming removed 0 bases from V and 1 base from J, with 7 bases in between. CDR3 length equals 14 residues. Per the germline V gene, CDR1 is SGHRS and CDR2 is YFSETQ. The CDR3 spells CASSLAWQNTEAFF. CDR3 bases: TGCGCCAGCAGCTTGGCCTGGCAGAACACTGAAGCTTTCTTT. Variable domain in full (rest from reference TRBV5-1 and TRBJ1-1): KAGVTQTPRYLIKTRGQQVTLSCSPISGHRSVSWYQQTPGQGLQFLFEYFSETQRNKGNFPGRFSGRQFSNSRSEMNVSTLELGDSALYLCASSLAWQNTEAFFGQGTRLTVV.

V usage is TRBV3-1 (or the pseudogene TRBV3-2) and J usage is TRBJ1-5, with a tentative D call TRBD1 (5 bases). Germline loops: CDR1 LGHDT, CDR2 YNNKEL (reference sequence). The V gene lost 1 base and the J gene lost 0 bases, with 10 bases spanning the gap. The CDR3 contains 16 residues. The CDR3 protein is CASSQGTTNSNQPQHF. The CDR3 DNA follows: TGTGCCAGCAGCCAAGGGACAACGAATAGCAATCAGCCCCAGCATTTT.

This clone has only one observation. The rearrangement uses TRBV30 and TRBJ2-5; D gene uncertain. Germline-derived CDR1 and CDR2 are GTSNPN and SVGIG (reference sequence). The CDR3 is 12 amino acids. The germline V and J ends were trimmed by 1 base and 7 bases, with 10 bases remaining between them. This CDR3 is CAWSGQGVTQYF. DNA for the CDR3: TGTGCCTGGAGTGGGCAAGGAGTGACCCAGTACTTC.

The chain combines TRBV3-1 (or the pseudogene TRBV3-2) with TRBJ2-7; no clear D. The germline CDR1 and CDR2 sequences are LGHDT and YNNKEL (reference sequence). This CDR3 spans 14 amino acids. V shed 4 bases and J shed 1 base, with 11 bases lying between them. CDR3 loop: CASSLSDFSYEQYF. In DNA, the CDR3 is TGTGCCAGCAGCCTCAGTGACTTTTCCTACGAGCAGTACTTC.

The V and J genes are TRBV29-1 and TRBJ2-2; 9 positions match TRBD2. This CDR3 has 15 amino acids. Germline loops: CDR1 SQVTM, CDR2 ANQGSEA. Trimming took 4 bases from V and 4 from J; bases not matched to a gene: 7. CDR3 in amino acids: CSVGSLAGLTGELFF. CDR3 sequence (DNA): TGCAGCGTTGGGTCCCTAGCGGGACTCACCGGGGAGCTGTTTTTT.

The chain links TRBV19 to TRBJ2-1, with TRBD1 as a possible D gene (6 bases). From germline, CDR1 is LNHDA and CDR2 SQIVND (reference sequence). The CDR3 runs 12 residues. V dropped 9 bases and J dropped 5 bases, with 11 bases sitting between them. CDR3 residues: CASRGKHNEQFF. For the CDR3, the DNA is TGTGCCAGCAGGGGAAAACACAATGAGCAGTTCTTC.

This chain connects TRBV15 to TRBJ1-2; the D is unclear. With 0 bases removed from V and 3 bases from J, the gap between germline ends came to 5 bases. CDR3 length: 13 residues. From germline, CDR1 is LNHNV and CDR2 YYDKDF (reference sequence). Here the CDR3 DNA reads TGTGCCACCAGCAGAGATATGGACTATGGCTACACCTTC. It yields the protein CATSRDMDYGYTF. Filled out from reference TRBV15 and TRBJ1-2, the complete variable domain reads DAMVIQNPRYQVTQFGKPVTLSCSQTLNHNVMYWYQQKSSQAPKLLFHYYDKDFNNEADTPDNFQSRRPNTSFCFLDIRSPGLGDTAMYLCATSRDMDYGYTFGSGTRLTVV.